Listed below are T cell receptor beta chains from one sample, sequenced in a study of beta chain features in type 1 diabetes. Profiled with immunoSEQ multiplex PCR; TCRdb holds only in-frame clones, not every one. The sample comprises 680,000 or so clones, around 15% of which are singletons, and 0.022% rests with the top ten. The material sequenced was naive CD4+ T cells from blood. Receptors were obtained from a man between 18 and 35 years old with type 1 diabetes. The CDR3 runs from the conserved cysteine through the conserved F or W. D genes are given only for firm matches. Some rows have no size entry. The others give once, few or many, or a class for an expanded clone.

J: TRBJ1-2
D: -
size: few
V: TRBV19
CDR3: CASSMREGYTF
DNA: TGTGCCAGTAGTATGAGGGAGGGCTACACCTTC

J: TRBJ1-2
D: -
size: few
V: TRBV19
CDR3: CASSIRNYGYTF
DNA: TGTGCCAGTAGTATTAGGAACTATGGCTACACCTTC

J: TRBJ2-3
D: -
size: few
V: TRBV5-1
CDR3: CASSLESYSTDTQYF
DNA: TGCGCCAGCAGCTTGGAATCGTACAGCACAGATACGCAGTATTTT

J: TRBJ1-6
D: -
size: -
V: TRBV5-6
CDR3: CASSLDDMDSPLHF
DNA: TGTGCCAGCAGCTTGGACGATATGGATTCACCCCTCCACTTT

J: TRBJ1-2
D: -
size: few
V: TRBV6-5
CDR3: CASRSAPARLGYTF
DNA: TGTGCCAGCAGATCTGCCCCAGCGCGGCTCGGCTACACCTTC

J: TRBJ1-2
D: TRBD1
size: once
V: TRBV13
CDR3: CASSLRDRVLPIPF
DNA: TGTGCCAGCAGCTTAAGGGACAGGGTGCTTCCTATCCCCTTC

J: TRBJ2-5
D: TRBD2
size: -
V: TRBV7-8
CDR3: CASSLAGLAGGTQYF
DNA: TGTGCCAGCAGCTTAGCGGGACTAGCGGGGGGGACCCAGTACTTC

J: TRBJ1-1
D: -
size: -
V: TRBV28
CDR3: CASSLLWTANTEAFF
DNA: TGTGCCAGCAGTTTGTTATGGACAGCGAACACTGAAGCTTTCTTT

J: TRBJ1-5
D: -
size: -
V: TRBV6-5
CDR3: CASSLGGGQPQHF
DNA: TGTGCCAGCAGCCTAGGGGGAGGTCAGCCCCAGCATTTT

J: TRBJ2-5
D: TRBD1
size: -
V: TRBV4-2
CDR3: CASSQAQGADETQYF
DNA: TGTGCCAGCAGCCAAGCACAGGGGGCGGACGAGACCCAGTACTTC

J: TRBJ2-1
D: TRBD1
size: -
V: TRBV9
CDR3: CASSVPTGSNEQFF
DNA: TGTGCCAGCAGCGTTCCGACAGGGTCGAATGAGCAGTTCTTC

J: TRBJ2-7
D: -
size: few
V: TRBV18
CDR3: CASSPIGITDEQYF
DNA: TGTGCCAGCTCACCAATTGGGATAACGGACGAGCAGTACTTC

J: TRBJ1-3
D: -
size: few
V: TRBV7-2
CDR3: CASSLWSSGNTIYF
DNA: TGTGCCAGCAGCTTGTGGAGCTCTGGAAACACCATATATTTT

J: TRBJ1-1
D: -
size: -
V: TRBV4-1
CDR3: CASSQADRLNTEAFF
DNA: TGCGCCAGCAGCCAAGCAGACAGATTAAACACTGAAGCTTTCTTT

J: TRBJ2-2
D: -
size: -
V: TRBV7-6
CDR3: CASSLGPRGPPPGELFF
DNA: TGTGCCAGCAGCTTAGGCCCCAGGGGCCCCCCACCCGGGGAGCTGTTTTTT

J: TRBJ1-1
D: -
size: -
V: TRBV9
CDR3: CASSVTGQLNTEAFF
DNA: TGTGCCAGCAGCGTAACCGGACAGCTGAACACTGAAGCTTTCTTT

J: TRBJ2-5
D: -
size: -
V: TRBV7-9
CDR3: CASSFTQSETQYF
DNA: TGTGCCAGCAGCTTTACCCAGTCGGAGACCCAGTACTTC

J: TRBJ1-2
D: -
size: few
V: TRBV6-4
CDR3: CASSDSSGYTF
DNA: TGTGCCAGCAGTGACTCGAGCGGCTACACCTTC

J: TRBJ2-1
D: -
size: -
V: TRBV2
CDR3: CASTNPGPGASNEQFF
DNA: TGTGCCAGCACCAACCCGGGGCCTGGGGCCTCCAATGAGCAGTTCTTC

J: TRBJ1-1
D: -
size: few
V: TRBV29-1
CDR3: CSVARVRNTEAFF
DNA: TGCAGCGTTGCTCGGGTCCGGAACACTGAAGCTTTCTTT

J: TRBJ1-2
D: -
size: -
V: TRBV2
CDR3: CASTEGGTLSNYGYTF
DNA: TGTGCCAGCACCGAGGGGGGGACCCTAAGTAACTATGGCTACACCTTC

J: TRBJ1-4
D: -
size: few
V: TRBV2
CDR3: CARLINEKLFF
DNA: TGTGCCCGGCTGATTAATGAAAAACTGTTTTTT

J: TRBJ1-2
D: -
size: -
V: TRBV20-1
CDR3: CSALGPDYTF
DNA: TGCAGTGCCCTGGGGCCGGACTACACCTTC

J: TRBJ2-1
D: -
size: -
V: TRBV28
CDR3: CASSPTNRDEQFF
DNA: TGTGCCAGCAGTCCTACTAACAGGGATGAGCAGTTCTTC

J: TRBJ2-2
D: -
size: -
V: TRBV28
CDR3: CASSFQGAGTGELFF
DNA: TGTGCCAGCAGTTTTCAGGGCGCTGGTACCGGGGAGCTGTTTTTT

J: TRBJ2-1
D: -
size: few
V: TRBV5-1
CDR3: CASSFVGFLTYNEQFF
DNA: TGCGCCAGCAGCTTCGTGGGGTTCTTAACCTACAATGAGCAGTTCTTC

J: TRBJ2-6
D: TRBD2
size: few
V: TRBV9
CDR3: CASSVKASGGSWTGANVLTF
DNA: TGTGCCAGCAGCGTAAAGGCTAGCGGGGGGAGTTGGACTGGGGCCAACGTCCTGACTTTC

J: TRBJ2-7
D: TRBD1
size: -
V: TRBV7-9
CDR3: CASSPRQGTSTYEQYF
DNA: TGTGCCAGCAGCCCCCGACAGGGGACCTCAACCTACGAGCAGTACTTC

J: TRBJ2-7
D: -
size: -
V: TRBV5-1
CDR3: CASSRPEGRYEQYF
DNA: TGCGCCAGCAGCCGCCCCGAGGGGAGGTACGAGCAGTACTTC

J: TRBJ1-1
D: -
size: -
V: TRBV18
CDR3: CASSSSEAAGTEAFF
DNA: TGTGCCAGCTCATCCTCCGAAGCGGCGGGTACTGAAGCTTTCTTT

J: TRBJ1-2
D: -
size: few
V: TRBV7-9
CDR3: CASRTALAVTF
DNA: TGTGCCAGCAGGACAGCCCTGGCCGTCACCTTC

J: TRBJ1-1
D: TRBD1
size: -
V: TRBV19
CDR3: CASSRRQGSTEAFF
DNA: TGTGCCAGTAGTAGAAGACAGGGAAGCACTGAAGCTTTCTTT

J: TRBJ2-1
D: TRBD1
size: -
V: TRBV7-2
CDR3: CASSLGQGAKGEQFF
DNA: TGTGCCAGCAGCTTAGGACAGGGGGCTAAGGGTGAGCAGTTCTTC

J: TRBJ2-3
D: -
size: few
V: TRBV2
CDR3: CASSEEDGMTDTQYF
DNA: TGTGCCAGCAGTGAAGAAGACGGGATGACAGATACGCAGTATTTT

J: TRBJ1-2
D: -
size: -
V: TRBV18
CDR3: CASSPNLGQTGNYGYTF
DNA: TGTGCCAGCTCACCGAACCTCGGACAGACGGGGAACTATGGCTACACCTTC

J: TRBJ1-6
D: TRBD1
size: -
V: TRBV6-5
CDR3: CASSHGQGQSPLHF
DNA: TGTGCCAGCAGCCACGGACAGGGACAATCACCCCTCCACTTT

J: TRBJ2-1
D: -
size: -
V: TRBV30
CDR3: CAWSVGHSTNNEQFF
DNA: TGTGCCTGGAGTGTAGGGCACAGCACCAACAATGAGCAGTTCTTC

J: TRBJ1-4
D: TRBD1
size: -
V: TRBV6-5
CDR3: CASSYATGDKLFF
DNA: TGTGCCAGCAGTTACGCGACAGGGGACAAACTGTTTTTT

J: TRBJ2-5
D: TRBD2
size: -
V: TRBV7-7
CDR3: CASSPPSGVETQYF
DNA: TGTGCTAGCAGCCCACCTAGCGGGGTTGAGACCCAGTACTTC

J: TRBJ2-3
D: -
size: few
V: TRBV5-1
CDR3: CASSLASTGDSTDTQYF
DNA: TGCGCCAGCAGCTTGGCCTCCACAGGTGATAGCACAGATACGCAGTATTTT

J: TRBJ1-2
D: -
size: few
V: TRBV25-1
CDR3: CASTKGTPYGYTF
DNA: TGTGCCAGCACCAAAGGGACACCCTATGGCTACACCTTC

J: TRBJ1-5
D: -
size: -
V: TRBV6-5
CDR3: CASSYSGGWPQHF
DNA: TGTGCCAGCAGTTACTCGGGAGGATGGCCCCAGCATTTT

J: TRBJ2-7
D: TRBD1
size: -
V: TRBV10-3
CDR3: CAISPTGGNEQYF
DNA: TGTGCCATCAGTCCTACAGGGGGCAACGAGCAGTACTTC

J: TRBJ2-1
D: -
size: few
V: TRBV10-3
CDR3: CAISERGISYNEQFF
DNA: TGTGCCATCAGTGAGAGGGGGATATCCTACAATGAGCAGTTCTTC

J: TRBJ1-1
D: -
size: few
V: TRBV29-1
CDR3: CSVQARDIRMNTEAFF
DNA: TGCAGCGTTCAGGCCAGGGATATCCGGATGAACACTGAAGCTTTCTTT

J: TRBJ2-3
D: -
size: -
V: TRBV6-9
CDR3: CAIPRGVWATDTQYF
DNA: TGTGCCATCCCCCGCGGGGTGTGGGCCACAGATACGCAGTATTTT

J: TRBJ2-7
D: -
size: few
V: TRBV5-1
CDR3: CASSLGPSSSSYEQYF
DNA: TGCGCCAGCAGCTTGGGTCCCTCTTCAAGCTCCTACGAGCAGTACTTC

J: TRBJ1-1
D: TRBD1
size: -
V: TRBV5-1
CDR3: CASSVQGGIEEAFF
DNA: TGCGCCAGCAGCGTTCAGGGGGGTATCGAGGAAGCTTTCTTT